This TCR beta chain is from a study of T cell repertoires in cytomegalovirus infection. Turning to the study itself: Peptides in the study included HLA-C-restricted and HLA-B-restricted CMV epitopes. Public TCR beta signatures were indicative of both CMV infection and a matching HLA type. Study-level findings and limits: Ex vivo, HLA-C-restricted CMV-specific TCR beta clonotypes prevailed over the rest of the response. Identification of carriers of CMV plus the relevant HLA was achieved through cumulative public TCR beta family frequency.

TCRdb re-derived calls from the reads in MiXCR, one entry per CDR3 protein. The sample shows around 710,000 distinct CDR3 sequences, 25% to 30% of them seen only once. Of note for this clonotype: As yet, its antigen is unknown.

The sequenced sample was cultured CD8+ T cells from PBMCs, obtained from culture after CMV antigen stimulation. The receptor comes from a human donor in good health (CMV status not recorded). Some clones in this sample may be carry-over from other donors' samples.

The CDR3 sequence: CASRGQGARSPLHF. The CDR3 DNA reads TGCGCCAGCAGGGGACAGGGGGCGCGTTCACCCCTCCACTTT. The gene calls are TRBV5-1 and TRBJ1-6; 12 nucleotides line up with TRBD1. V gave up 5 bases and J gave up 9 bases; unmatched junction bases: 3. The CDR3 contains 14 residues. Germline V gene data show CDR1 as SGHRS and CDR2 as YFSETQ.